This is a list of T cell receptor beta chains from one sample in a study of response to subunit inactivated influenza vaccine. One entry per CDR3 protein, called by TCRdb with MiXCR from the RT-PCR reads. The sample holds hundreds of thousands of distinct CDR3 sequences; approximately 11% are singletons and the top ten take approximately 9.9%. The same sample was also studied in work on T cells expressing NK-cell markers.

Here the sequenced sample was PBMCs from blood, taken on the day of vaccination. These receptors were collected from a man aged 50-60 years who received an inactivated influenza vaccine. CDR3s include the opening cysteine and the closing phenylalanine or tryptophan. A D gene is named only where the DNA matches it firmly. Some rows mark clone size as missing; the rest say once, few, many or name a class of expanded clone.

clone_size	d_call	j_call	v_call	cdr3_nt	cdr3_aa
few	TRBD2	TRBJ2-5	TRBV18	TGTGCCAGCACAGATATCGGCGGGAGCCAGTACTTC	CASTDIGGSQYF
NA	NA	TRBJ1-6	TRBV12-3/TRBV12-4	TGTGCCAGCCGACTGGGGGGGTCAGTAAATTCACCCCTCCACTTT	CASRLGGSVNSPLHF
few	NA	TRBJ1-1	TRBV6-5	TGTGCCAGCAGTTACTCTGCCGCCGGAAGCAGGGGGAACACTGAAGCTTTCTTT	CASSYSAAGSRGNTEAFF
few	NA	TRBJ1-3	TRBV27	TGTGCCAGCAGTGATACAGGGTACGCTGGAAACACCATATATTTT	CASSDTGYAGNTIYF
few	NA	TRBJ2-5	TRBV25-1	TGTGCCAGCAGTGAATGGGGACGGGAAGAGACCCAGTACTTC	CASSEWGREETQYF
few	TRBD1	TRBJ2-5	TRBV7-9	TGTGCCAGCAGCCGCTCCAGGGGGTTTAAAGAGACCCAGTACTTC	CASSRSRGFKETQYF
NA	TRBD2	TRBJ2-7	TRBV10-2	TGCGCCAGCAGGGGACTAGCGGACTACGAGCAGTACTTC	CASRGLADYEQYF
NA	TRBD1	TRBJ1-1	TRBV28	TGTGCCAGCAGTTCGACAGGGGCCAACACTGAAGCTTTCTTT	CASSSTGANTEAFF
many	NA	TRBJ1-3	TRBV28	TGTGCCAGCAGTTTAGGGCAGGCGCGAGGAAACACCATATATTTT	CASSLGQARGNTIYF
few	NA	TRBJ1-1	TRBV6-2/TRBV6-3	TGTGCCAGCAGCCCCCTTTTGCTGGGCATGAACACTGAAGCTTTCTTT	CASSPLLLGMNTEAFF
NA	TRBD1	TRBJ1-2	TRBV5-1	TGCGCCAGCAGCTTAGCGGGACAGATATACTATGGCTACACCTTC	CASSLAGQIYYGYTF
NA	NA	TRBJ2-7	TRBV20-1	TGCAGTGCTCCCGACTGGGACTACGAGCAGTACTTC	CSAPDWDYEQYF
few	NA	TRBJ1-1	TRBV20-1	TGCAGTGCCAGTTCTAGGGACACTGAAGCTTTCTTT	CSASSRDTEAFF
NA	TRBD1	TRBJ2-1	TRBV27	TGTGCCAGCAGTGATGGGACAGGGGGCGGGAATGAGCAGTTCTTC	CASSDGTGGGNEQFF
few	NA	TRBJ2-3	TRBV4-2	TGTGCCAGCAGCCAAGAACGGCTAGCCGTTATACAGTATTTT	CASSQERLAVIQYF
few	TRBD2	TRBJ2-7	TRBV28	TGTGCCAGCAGAAAACTAGCGGGCCATGAGTACGAGCAGTACTTC	CASRKLAGHEYEQYF
few	TRBD2	TRBJ2-5	TRBV12-3/TRBV12-4	TGTGCCAGCAGTTTTAGCGGGGGGTACCAAGAGACCCAGTACTTC	CASSFSGGYQETQYF
NA	TRBD2	TRBJ2-3	TRBV28	TGTGCCAGCAGGGGACTAGCGGGAGGGGCAGATACGCAGTATTTT	CASRGLAGGADTQYF
NA	NA	TRBJ2-2	TRBV4-3	TGCGCCAGCAGCCAACGACCAGGGTCCACCGGGGAGCTGTTTTTT	CASSQRPGSTGELFF
few	TRBD2	TRBJ2-7	TRBV5-1	TGCGCCAGCAGCCCTCAAGCGGGAGGGAGCCTAGGCAACGAGCAGTACTTC	CASSPQAGGSLGNEQYF
many	NA	TRBJ2-3	TRBV5-1	TGCGCCAGCAGCCCCGCGAACACAGATACGCAGTATTTT	CASSPANTDTQYF
few	NA	TRBJ2-6	TRBV7-9	TGTGCCAGCAGCTCTCAGAGCTCTGGGGCCAACGTCCTGACTTTC	CASSSQSSGANVLTF
few	TRBD2	TRBJ2-3	TRBV28	TGTGCCAGCAGTCCGTGGGGACTAGCGGGACCCGATACGCAGTATTTT	CASSPWGLAGPDTQYF
few	TRBD2	TRBJ2-5	TRBV6-1	TGTGCCAGCAGAAGGACTAGCGGGCCGCAAGAGACCCAGTACTTC	CASRRTSGPQETQYF
few	NA	TRBJ2-7	TRBV29-1	TGCAGCGTTGTTCAGTTCCCTCCCTACGAGCAGTACTTC	CSVVQFPPYEQYF
many	TRBD1	TRBJ1-1	TRBV7-9	TGTGCCAGCAGCCCCGGAGGACAGGGACTAATGCTTATGAACACTGAAGCTTTCTTT	CASSPGGQGLMLMNTEAFF
NA	NA	TRBJ2-7	TRBV4-3	TGCGCCAGCAGCCAAGTCGCCGGGACTTCCCATAGGGAGCAGTACTTC	CASSQVAGTSHREQYF
many	TRBD1	TRBJ1-5	TRBV2	TGTGCCAGCAGTGGACAGGGTTATAGCAATCAGCCCCAGCATTTT	CASSGQGYSNQPQHF
few	TRBD1	TRBJ2-1	TRBV12-3/TRBV12-4	TGTGCCAGCAGTTTACGTGGACAGGGGTCCTCCAATGAGCAGTTCTTC	CASSLRGQGSSNEQFF
few	NA	TRBJ1-2	TRBV12-3/TRBV12-4	TGTGCCAGCAGCCGACAGCATGGCTATGGCTACACCTTC	CASSRQHGYGYTF
NA	TRBD2	TRBJ2-3	TRBV29-1	TGCAGCGTTGACCTAGCGGGAGGTGCAGATACGCAGTATTTT	CSVDLAGGADTQYF
NA	TRBD1	TRBJ1-3	TRBV11-2	TGTGCCAGCAGCTTAGACCGGACAGGGCATGGAAACACCGTATATTTT	CASSLDRTGHGNTVYF
NA	NA	TRBJ2-5	TRBV6-6	TGTGCCAGTCAGGGAGGGGGCCAAGAGACCCAGTACTTC	CASQGGGQETQYF
NA	NA	TRBJ2-5	TRBV6-5	TGTGCCAGCAGTTACCCGGGTCAAGAGACCCAGTACTTC	CASSYPGQETQYF
few	NA	TRBJ1-5	TRBV20-1	TGCAGTGCTAGAGACAACCACGGGACCCCCAATCAGCCCCAGCATTTT	CSARDNHGTPNQPQHF
few	NA	TRBJ1-2	TRBV29-1	TGCAGCGTCCCCTCTTTGGGAAGCTATGGCTACACCTTC	CSVPSLGSYGYTF
many	TRBD1	TRBJ2-2	TRBV5-1	TGCGCCAGCAGCTTGGCAGGGGGCAGCACCGGGGAGCTGTTTTTT	CASSLAGGSTGELFF
many	TRBD2	TRBJ2-1	TRBV5-1	TGCGCCAGCAGCTTGGTAGCGGGGGTTGGCTACAATGAGCAGTTCTTC	CASSLVAGVGYNEQFF
many	NA	TRBJ1-1	TRBV5-1	TGCGCCAGCAGCTTGGCGTCGGGGGCCTACACTGAAGCTTTCTTT	CASSLASGAYTEAFF
once	NA	TRBJ1-5	TRBV6-1	TGTGCCAGCAAAGACACAGGGCCGGGGCAGCCCCAGCATTTT	CASKDTGPGQPQHF
NA	NA	TRBJ2-7	TRBV20-1	TGCAGTGCTAGAGCCGGGACTTTGCCCACGCAGTACTTC	CSARAGTLPTQYF
many	NA	TRBJ2-2	TRBV5-6	TGTGCCAGCAGCCGGACAGAGAACACCGGGGAGCTGTTTTTT	CASSRTENTGELFF
NA	TRBD1	TRBJ2-7	TRBV20-1	TGCAGTGCTAGACAGGGGGCTTCCTACGAGCAGTACTTC	CSARQGASYEQYF
NA	NA	TRBJ2-2	TRBV29-1	TGCAGCGTTGAAGCAGGACATTACACCGGGGAGCTGTTTTTT	CSVEAGHYTGELFF
few	TRBD1	TRBJ1-6	TRBV5-1	TGCGCCAGCAGCTCGACTGGGGACAGTTATTCACCCCTCCACTTT	CASSSTGDSYSPLHF
few	NA	TRBJ1-2	TRBV7-2	TGTGCCAGCAGCCCTACAGGGCCCTATGGCTACACCTTC	CASSPTGPYGYTF
NA	TRBD1	TRBJ2-3	TRBV20-1	TGCAGTGCTAGACAACGAGACAGGGGGTGGGCAGATACGCAGTATTTT	CSARQRDRGWADTQYF
few	NA	TRBJ2-1	TRBV6-2/TRBV6-3	TGTGCCAGCAGTCCGGGACCATTTGACAATGAGCAGTTCTTC	CASSPGPFDNEQFF